This passage covers 4 T cell receptor beta chains from one sample sequenced in a study of cytomegalovirus exposure and HLA in healthy donors. This PCR relied on a set of 60 Vbeta primers and 13 Jbeta primers. Some clones are missing from TCRdb's copy, which holds only in-frame ones; the method was immunoSEQ multiplex PCR. The repertoire consists of around 100,000 clones, with about 81% occurring once and the leading ten covering 2.1%. Material for sequencing was PBMCs. All receptors derive from a man between 18 and 29 years old in good health and CMV-seronegative.

This chain connects TRBV6-5 to TRBJ2-7; 10 bases agree with TRBD2. This CDR3 has 13 amino acids. Unmatched junction bases numbered 4, after V lost 5 bases and J lost 6 bases. Germline V CDR1 and CDR2: MNHEY, SVGAGI. In DNA form, the CDR3 reads TGTGCCAGCAGTGCTAGCGGGAGAAGCGAGCAGTACTTC. Translated, it gives CASSASGRSEQYF.

This clone was seen once. The chain employs TRBV18 and TRBJ2-2; 7 bases agree with TRBD1. J lost 0 bases, V lost 4 bases, and 5 bases had no gene match. Germline CDR1 is KGHSH and CDR2 is LQKENI. CDR3 size: 16 residues. The CDR3 loop is CASSQRTGPNTGELFF. The CDR3 nucleotides read TGTGCCAGCTCACAAAGGACAGGACCGAACACCGGGGAGCTGTTTTTT.

This chain connects TRBV30 to TRBJ1-1; possibly TRBD1 for D (6 bases). Germline loops: CDR1 GTSNPN, CDR2 SVGIG (reference sequence). Trimming removed 4 bases at V and 11 bases at J, with 23 bases between. There are 14 residues in the CDR3. In DNA form, the CDR3 reads TGTGCCTGGATCCCCACCGGAGCGGGGGCGACGGCTTTCTTT. Its translation: CAWIPTGAGATAFF.

In nucleotides, the CDR3 is TGTGCCTTCCTCGTATCTAACTCTGGAAACACCATATATTTT. This sequence encodes CAFLVSNSGNTIYF. The chain has TRBV30 and TRBJ1-3; D is unclear. Trimming took 7 bases from V and 0 from J, leaving 13 bases between them. Looked up from germline, CDR1 is GTSNPN and CDR2 is SVGIG (reference sequence). This CDR3 has 14 amino acids. The whole variable domain, filled in from reference TRBV30 and TRBJ1-3, reads SQTIHQWPATLVQPVGSPLSLECTVEGTSNPNLYWYRQAAGRGLQLLFYSVGIGQISSEVPQNLSASRPQDRQFILSSKKLLLSDSGFYLCAFLVSNSGNTIYFGEGSWLTVV.